This is a list of T cell receptor beta chains from one sample in a study of OX40 agonist ivuxolimab in advanced cancers. The method was immunoSEQ multiplex PCR; TCRdb's version includes in-frame clones alone and lacks a portion of them. The table lists under 70,000 clones, roughly 85% of them singletons. The sequencing used CD4+ or CD8+ T cells sorted from blood, collected in a trial of the OX40 agonist ivuxolimab. The receptors were sampled from an adult with an advanced solid tumor such as melanoma, head and neck, liver or kidney cancer. Each CDR3 is given with its conserved first and last residue. A D gene is named only where the DNA matches it firmly. Size tells how often a clone was seen (once, few, many) or the class of an expanded clone, and some rows leave it out.

D,J,V,size,CDR3,DNA
-,TRBJ1-2,TRBV5-6,-,CASSSAAIFNYGYTF,TGTGCCAGCAGCTCGGCCGCGATATTTAACTATGGCTACACCTTC
TRBD2,TRBJ2-5,TRBV5-1,-,CASSLGPRAGEETQYF,TGCGCCAGCAGCTTGGGGCCGAGAGCGGGGGAAGAGACCCAGTACTTC
TRBD1,TRBJ2-2,TRBV5-6,-,CASSQGPTGLTGELFF,TGTGCCAGCAGCCAAGGACCGACAGGGCTCACCGGGGAGCTGTTTTTT
TRBD2,TRBJ2-5,TRBV29-1,-,CSVVAGTWGTQYF,TGCAGCGTCGTAGCGGGAACTTGGGGGACCCAGTACTTC
TRBD1,TRBJ2-3,TRBV5-6,-,CASSQTGGRDTQYF,TGTGCCAGCAGCCAGACAGGGGGTAGAGATACGCAGTATTTT
-,TRBJ2-7,TRBV5-6,-,CASGQYEQYF,TGTGCCAGCGGTCAGTACGAGCAGTACTTC
TRBD2,TRBJ2-7,TRBV7-2,-,CASSLASGGAGYEQYF,TGTGCCAGCAGCTTAGCTAGCGGGGGGGCCGGATACGAGCAGTACTTC
TRBD1,TRBJ1-2,TRBV6-6,-,CATSRTGANYGYTF,TGTGCCACCAGTCGGACAGGAGCTAACTATGGCTACACCTTC
-,TRBJ1-1,TRBV5-1,once,CASSLVVQEAEAFF,TGCGCCAGCAGCTTGGTGGTTCAGGAGGCTGAAGCTTTCTTT
-,TRBJ2-4,TRBV27,-,CASSSLREQNIQYF,TGTGCCAGCTCTTCCCTGCGGGAACAAAACATTCAGTACTTC
TRBD1,TRBJ2-7,TRBV29-1,-,CSVGQGASYEQYF,TGCAGCGTAGGACAGGGGGCGTCCTACGAGCAGTACTTC
TRBD2,TRBJ2-7,TRBV5-4,-,CASSLASTSQEYEQYF,TGTGCCAGCAGCTTGGCCTCGACTAGCCAGGAATACGAGCAGTACTTC
TRBD1,TRBJ2-5,TRBV2,-,CASRRTGGQETQYF,TGTGCCAGCAGGCGGACAGGGGGCCAAGAGACCCAGTACTTC
-,TRBJ2-3,TRBV9,-,CASSSSSSVTDTQYF,TGTGCCAGCAGTTCTAGTAGTTCGGTCACAGATACGCAGTATTTT
-,TRBJ2-2,TRBV7-9,once,CASSSPPSGELFF,TGTGCCAGCAGCTCACCCCCCTCCGGGGAGCTGTTTTTT
-,TRBJ1-6,TRBV10-3,few,CAISETGFWAF,TGTGCCATCAGTGAAACAGGCTTTTGGGCATTT
-,TRBJ2-3,TRBV7-9,-,CASKRDSTDTQYF,TGTGCCAGCAAACGGGATAGCACAGATACGCAGTATTTT
-,TRBJ1-5,TRBV6-1,-,CASTDFNDQPQHF,TGTGCCAGCACAGACTTTAACGATCAGCCCCAGCATTTT
-,TRBJ2-1,TRBV28,-,CASSLFFRSVNEQFF,TGTGCCAGCAGTTTATTTTTTCGGTCTGTCAATGAGCAGTTCTTC
-,TRBJ2-5,TRBV18,-,CASSPPVGPETQYF,TGTGCCAGCTCACCACCAGTGGGGCCAGAGACCCAGTACTTC
-,TRBJ2-5,TRBV9,-,CASSAKETQYF,TGTGCCAGCAGCGCAAAAGAGACCCAGTACTTC
-,TRBJ2-7,TRBV6-1,-,CASGELSHNGVEQYF,TGTGCCAGCGGAGAGCTTTCGCATAACGGGGTCGAGCAGTACTTC
-,TRBJ2-5,TRBV5-1,-,CASSLGTGSGETQYF,TGCGCCAGCAGCTTGGGTACAGGGTCCGGAGAGACCCAGTACTTC
-,TRBJ2-7,TRBV4-2,-,CASSQERDGYEQYF,TGTGCCAGCAGCCAAGAAAGGGATGGATACGAGCAGTACTTC
-,TRBJ1-3,TRBV28,-,CASRTTDTIYF,TGTGCCAGCAGAACGACGGACACCATATATTTT
-,TRBJ2-7,TRBV2,once,CASKGHYEQYF,TGTGCCAGCAAGGGGCACTACGAGCAGTACTTC
-,TRBJ2-5,TRBV2,few,CASSEDLDSQETQYF,TGTGCCAGCAGTGAAGATCTGGACAGTCAAGAGACCCAGTACTTC
-,TRBJ2-6,TRBV5-4,-,CASSIGFSGANVLTF,TGTGCCAGCAGCATAGGGTTCTCTGGGGCCAACGTCCTGACTTTC
-,TRBJ2-7,TRBV28,once,CASSSLRYEQYF,TGTGCCAGCAGTTCCCTTCGCTACGAGCAGTACTTC
-,TRBJ2-7,TRBV19,-,CASSSTVLFEQYF,TGTGCCAGTAGTTCGACCGTCCTATTCGAGCAGTACTTC
-,TRBJ1-3,TRBV18,-,CASSPLDSSGNTIYF,TGTGCCAGCTCACCACTGGACAGCTCTGGAAACACCATATATTTT
TRBD2,TRBJ2-1,TRBV19,-,CASDSGRNYNEQFF,TGTGCCAGTGATAGCGGGAGAAACTACAATGAGCAGTTCTTC
-,TRBJ1-2,TRBV28,-,CASSLINYGYTF,TGTGCCAGCAGTTTAATTAACTATGGCTACACCTTC
-,TRBJ1-2,TRBV15,-,CATSRVTGNYGYTF,TGTGCCACCAGCAGAGTTACGGGGAACTATGGCTACACCTTC
-,TRBJ2-7,TRBV28,-,CASRTMGKEYF,TGTGCCAGCAGGACCATGGGGAAGGAGTACTTC
TRBD2,TRBJ2-3,TRBV5-1,-,CASSLAGRVAGGSDTQYF,TGCGCCAGCAGCTTGGCCGGTCGGGTAGCGGGAGGCTCAGATACGCAGTATTTT
TRBD1,TRBJ1-3,TRBV28,-,CASSLYGTGASSGNTIYF,TGTGCCAGCAGTTTATATGGGACAGGGGCCTCCTCTGGAAACACCATATATTTT
TRBD2,TRBJ2-2,TRBV19,-,CASRGTGRYQRERAGELFF,TGTGCCAGTAGGGGCACGGGCAGGTATCAGCGGGAGCGGGCCGGGGAGCTGTTTTTT
-,TRBJ1-4,TRBV28,once,CASSWRGGEKLFF,TGTGCCAGCAGTTGGAGGGGCGGTGAAAAACTGTTTTTT
TRBD1,TRBJ1-2,TRBV28,-,CASRGGTGEYGYTF,TGTGCCAGCAGGGGGGGGACAGGGGAATATGGCTACACCTTC
-,TRBJ2-5,TRBV5-1,-,CASSVRDPGETQYF,TGCGCCAGCAGCGTCCGGGACCCCGGGGAGACCCAGTACTTC
-,TRBJ1-1,TRBV30,-,CAWRTPRFTEAFF,TGTGCCTGGAGGACTCCCCGGTTCACTGAAGCTTTCTTT
-,TRBJ1-5,TRBV6-1,-,CASGAGVQPQHF,TGTGCCAGCGGGGCAGGGGTCCAGCCCCAGCATTTT
-,TRBJ2-3,TRBV19,few,CASSSVSTDTQYF,TGTGCCAGTAGTTCGGTTAGCACAGATACGCAGTATTTT
-,TRBJ1-1,TRBV5-4,-,CASSLEQVNTEAFF,TGTGCCAGCAGCTTGGAACAGGTGAACACTGAAGCTTTCTTT
TRBD1,TRBJ2-5,TRBV5-1,-,CASSGTGGAMETQYF,TGCGCCAGCAGCGGGACAGGGGGCGCTATGGAGACCCAGTACTTC
TRBD2,TRBJ2-2,TRBV14,-,CASSPSTSGHTGELFF,TGTGCCAGCAGCCCCTCGACTAGCGGGCACACCGGGGAGCTGTTTTTT
TRBD1,TRBJ1-4,TRBV7-6,-,CASSSTGDREKLFF,TGTGCCAGCAGCTCGACAGGGGACCGGGAAAAACTGTTTTTT
TRBD1,TRBJ2-5,TRBV7-2,-,CASSSRTGGDLETQYF,TGTGCCAGCAGCTCGCGGACAGGGGGGGACTTGGAGACCCAGTACTTC
-,TRBJ2-7,TRBV28,-,CASSLALLGYEQYF,TGTGCCAGCAGTTTAGCACTCCTGGGCTACGAGCAGTACTTC
-,TRBJ2-1,TRBV5-1,-,CASRPTGGRNNEQFF,TGCGCCAGCAGGCCCACCGGTGGCAGGAACAATGAGCAGTTCTTC
-,TRBJ2-7,TRBV11-2,once,CASSVNGDSAYEQYF,TGTGCCAGCAGCGTTAACGGGGACTCTGCCTACGAGCAGTACTTC
-,TRBJ2-7,TRBV18,once,CASSPPITGEQYF,TGTGCCAGCTCACCGCCTATTACCGGGGAGCAGTACTTC